The clone carrying this T cell receptor beta chain was detected only once. The antigen is not known. The sample belongs to a study of shared clonotypes between healthy human individuals. Findings and limits, study-wide: Larger estimated richness was generally recorded for naive subsets relative to memory subsets. Lower generation probabilities were found for non-shared clonotypes than for those shared by all four donors. Depth of sequencing was expected to influence donor clonotype sharing.

Repertoires were generated with immunoSEQ multiplex PCR, while TCRdb's copy carries only in-frame clones and drops some. This table has approximately 650,000 clones, just under 97% appearing once. CD45RO negativity and positive selection for CCR7 defined naive CD8 cells, a population that excluded terminally differentiated effector memory CD45RA+ cells. Donors comprised only Caucasian adults living in Nashville, Tennessee. The sequencing input was naive CD8+ T cells sorted from blood. The TCR originated in a woman aged 30 to 39 in good health.

CDR3 loop: CASWPIGTWNEQFF. The DNA for the CDR3 is TGTGCCAGCTGGCCCATTGGTACGTGGAATGAGCAGTTCTTC. The chain has TRBV27 and TRBJ2-1; D is unresolved. CDR1 is MNHEY and CDR2 is SMNVEV in the germline V gene (reference sequence). The CDR3 length is 14 residues. Between the trimmed V and J ends, which lost 8 bases and 7 bases, there was a span of 18 bases.